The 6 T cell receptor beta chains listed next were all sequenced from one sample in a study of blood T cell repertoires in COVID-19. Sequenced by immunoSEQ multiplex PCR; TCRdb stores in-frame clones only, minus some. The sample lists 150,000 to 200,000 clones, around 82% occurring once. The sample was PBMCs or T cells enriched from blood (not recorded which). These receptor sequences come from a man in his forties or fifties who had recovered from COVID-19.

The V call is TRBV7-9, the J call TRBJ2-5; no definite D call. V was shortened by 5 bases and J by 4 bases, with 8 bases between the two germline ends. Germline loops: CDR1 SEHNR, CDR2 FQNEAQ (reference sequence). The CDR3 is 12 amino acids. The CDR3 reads CASSVNGETQYF. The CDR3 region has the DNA TGTGCCAGCAGCGTCAACGGAGAGACCCAGTACTTC.

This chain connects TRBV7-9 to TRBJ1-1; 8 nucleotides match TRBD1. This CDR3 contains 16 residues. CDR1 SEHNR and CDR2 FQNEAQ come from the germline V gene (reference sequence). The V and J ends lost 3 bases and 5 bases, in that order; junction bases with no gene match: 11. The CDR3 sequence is CASSFGTGGLGTEAFF. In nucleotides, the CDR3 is TGTGCCAGCAGCTTCGGGACAGGTGGACTGGGGACTGAAGCTTTCTTT.

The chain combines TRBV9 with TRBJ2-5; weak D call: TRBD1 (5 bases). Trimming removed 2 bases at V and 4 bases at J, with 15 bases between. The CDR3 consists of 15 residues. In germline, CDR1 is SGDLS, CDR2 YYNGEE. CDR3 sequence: CASSVRGEVGETQYF. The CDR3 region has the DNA TGTGCCAGCAGCGTTAGGGGCGAAGTGGGAGAGACCCAGTACTTC.

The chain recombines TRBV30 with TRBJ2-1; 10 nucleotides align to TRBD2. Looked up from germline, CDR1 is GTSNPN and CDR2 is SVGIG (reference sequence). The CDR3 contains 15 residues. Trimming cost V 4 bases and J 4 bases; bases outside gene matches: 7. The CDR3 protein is CAWNGAGGRYNEQFF. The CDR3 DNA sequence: TGTGCCTGGAATGGAGCGGGAGGGCGATACAATGAGCAGTTCTTC.

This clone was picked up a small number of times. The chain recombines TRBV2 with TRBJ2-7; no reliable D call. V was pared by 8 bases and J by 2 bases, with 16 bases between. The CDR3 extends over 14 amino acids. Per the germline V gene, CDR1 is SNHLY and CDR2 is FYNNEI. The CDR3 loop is CASARSILTYEQYV. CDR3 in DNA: TGTGCCAGCGCTCGGAGCATCCTTACCTACGAGCAGTACGTC.

CDR3 in amino acids: CASSYRGHMNTEAFF. The CDR3, as DNA: TGTGCCAGCAGTTACAGGGGGCACATGAACACTGAAGCTTTCTTT. The chain combines TRBV6-2 or TRBV6-3 with TRBJ1-1; 7 bases agree with TRBD1. The CDR3 extends over 15 amino acids. Germline CDR1 and CDR2: MNHEY and SVGEGT. V gave up 2 bases and J gave up 0 bases; unmatched junction bases: 3.